Below, 22 T cell receptor beta chains from the same sample are listed, as sequenced in a study of T cell changes during pregnancy in multiple sclerosis. This table comes from immunoSEQ multiplex PCR, and its TCRdb copy is limited to in-frame clones, with some not included. Of 42,000 or so clones listed, 87% are singletons. Sequenced material: CD4+ T cells from peripheral blood mononuclear cells, taken after pregnancy. Receptors were obtained from a female donor with multiple sclerosis, enrolled in a pregnancy study.

This clone was counted once. This chain uses TRBV18 with TRBJ1-5; no firm D call. This CDR3 comprises 19 residues. Germline V lookup: CDR1 KGHSH, CDR2 LQKENI. V was pared by 3 bases and J by 2 bases, with 23 bases between. CDR3 sequence: CASSPRGIYLGGGNQPQHF. The DNA for the CDR3 is TGTGCCAGCTCACCCAGAGGGATTTATTTAGGCGGGGGCAATCAGCCCCAGCATTTT.

This clone was counted only a few times. V gene TRBV7-9 combines with J gene TRBJ2-3; TRBD1 agrees at 7 bases. The CDR3 totals 15 residues. Germline V gene sequence: CDR1 SEHNR, CDR2 FQNEAQ (reference sequence). Trimming took 2 bases from V and 4 from J; bases not matched to a gene: 6. The CDR3 coding sequence is TGTGCCAGCAGCTTAAATCCTAGGGGGCCAGATACGCAGTATTTT. Its translation: CASSLNPRGPDTQYF.

The chain employs TRBV5-1 and TRBJ2-1; weak D call: TRBD1 (5 bases). V gave up 0 bases and J gave up 4 bases, with 11 bases separating them. The CDR3 runs to 15 residues. Germline values: CDR1 SGHRS, CDR2 YFSETQ. DNA of the CDR3: TGCGCCAGCAGCTTGGTGGGGCATCGTTACAATGAGCAGTTCTTC. Its protein is CASSLVGHRYNEQFF. Drawing the rest from reference TRBV5-1 and TRBJ2-1, the complete variable domain is KAGVTQTPRYLIKTRGQQVTLSCSPISGHRSVSWYQQTPGQGLQFLFEYFSETQRNKGNFPGRFSGRQFSNSRSEMNVSTLELGDSALYLCASSLVGHRYNEQFFGPGTRLTVL.

The rearrangement uses TRBV5-1 and TRBJ2-1, with a possible D match to TRBD2 (6 bases). This CDR3 contains 17 residues. Germline V gene data show CDR1 as SGHRS and CDR2 as YFSETQ. Trimming shortened V by 4 bases and J by 0 bases, and 17 bases separated the two germline ends. CDR3 amino acids: CASSQAGGWSSYNEQFF. CDR3 nucleotides: TGCGCCAGCAGCCAAGCGGGCGGCTGGAGCTCCTACAATGAGCAGTTCTTC.

The CDR3 protein is CASSNTGDRTYEQYF. The CDR3 nucleotides are TGTGCCAGTAGTAACACAGGGGACCGGACCTACGAGCAGTACTTC. This sequence joins TRBV19 and TRBJ2-7; 7 nucleotides align to TRBD1. The trim removed 4 bases at V and 2 bases at J, leaving 8 bases unmatched. Germline V gene lookup returns CDR1 LNHDA and CDR2 SQIVND (reference sequence). The CDR3 has 15 amino acids.

The rearrangement uses TRBV5-1 and TRBJ1-2, with D possibly TRBD1 on 5 matching bases. In germline, CDR1 is SGHRS, CDR2 YFSETQ. This CDR3 is 13 amino acids long. V dropped 1 base and J dropped 4 bases, with 8 bases sitting between them. CDR3 sequence: CASSLTTAYGYTF. The CDR3 DNA reads as TGCGCCAGCAGCTTGACGACAGCCTATGGCTACACCTTC.

The chain has TRBV5-1 and TRBJ2-5; the D gene is possibly TRBD1 (6 bases). The germline gives CDR1 SGHRS, CDR2 YFSETQ. Trimming removed 2 bases from V and 1 base from J, with 9 bases in between. The CDR3 consists of 14 residues. The CDR3 is CASSFQGPQETQYF. CDR3 DNA sequence: TGCGCCAGCAGCTTTCAGGGGCCCCAAGAGACCCAGTACTTC.

The chain uses TRBV6-6 and TRBJ2-4; 7 nucleotides line up with TRBD1. Germline CDR1 and CDR2: MNHNY and SVGAGI (reference sequence). CDR3 length: 12 residues. With V trimmed by 7 bases and J by 7 bases, 4 bases remained unmatched. The CDR3 DNA follows: TGTGCCAGCAAAGCGACAGGGAACATTCAGTACTTC. Protein sequence: CASKATGNIQYF.

V and J are TRBV29-1 and TRBJ2-7; TRBD1 is a possible D gene (6 bases). This CDR3 contains 11 residues. CDR1 SQVTM and CDR2 ANQGSEA come from the germline V gene. Trimming removed 4 bases from V and 5 bases from J, with 9 bases in between. The CDR3 DNA is TGCAGCGTTGGTGCAGGGGACGAGCAGTACTTC. Protein sequence: CSVGAGDEQYF.

This rearrangement joins TRBV6-1 to TRBJ2-5; the match to TRBD2 covers 11 bases. V lost 5 bases and J lost 4; bases outside the gene matches: 6. The CDR3 contains 15 residues. Germline CDR1 is MNHNS and CDR2 is SASEGT. CDR3 loop: CASSISGGASETQYF. CDR3 bases: TGTGCCAGCAGTATTAGCGGGGGGGCCTCAGAGACCCAGTACTTC.

This chain connects TRBV5-6 to TRBJ2-7; D gene unclear. V was cut by 2 bases and J by 7 bases, with 10 bases left in between. The CDR3 has 12 residues. Germline CDR1 reads SGHDT; CDR2 reads YYEEEE. The DNA for the CDR3 is TGTGCCAGCAGCTTACCTCCCGGGGAGCAGTACTTC. It encodes CASSLPPGEQYF.

This rearrangement joins TRBV4-1 to TRBJ1-1; D might be TRBD1 (5 bases). V gave up 0 bases and J gave up 3 bases, with 11 bases separating them. Germline V gene sequence: CDR1 MGHRA, CDR2 YSYEKL. This CDR3 spans 15 amino acids. CDR3 sequence (DNA): TGCGCCAGCAGCCAAGATCACAGGTTGGACACTGAAGCTTTCTTT. Translating gives CASSQDHRLDTEAFF.

This chain links TRBV5-1 with TRBJ2-3; TRBD2 might be the D (5 bases). CDR1 and CDR2 from the germline V gene are SGHRS and YFSETQ. The CDR3 totals 15 residues. Trimming removed 0 bases at V and 1 base at J, with 9 bases between. CDR3: CASSLDPGGTDTQYF. For the CDR3, the DNA is TGCGCCAGCAGCTTGGACCCCGGGGGCACAGATACGCAGTATTTT.

This clone was observed once. V and J are TRBV18 and TRBJ1-4; unclear D gene. This CDR3 is 16 amino acids long. V was trimmed by 3 bases and J by 5 bases, leaving 16 bases between them. Germline V gives CDR1 KGHSH, CDR2 LQKENI. CDR3 DNA: TGTGCCAGCTCACCGGTCGGAGGAATCCGCAATGAAAAACTGTTTTTT. It yields the protein CASSPVGGIRNEKLFF.

Comments on this clone: The junction departs from germline at one end; a sequencing error may be responsible. The chain is built from TRBV7-7 and TRBJ2-2, with D perhaps matching TRBD2 (5 bases). Germline CDR1 reads SSHAT; CDR2 reads FNYEAQ (reference sequence). The CDR3 sequence is 14 residues long. CDR3 in DNA: TGTGCTAGCAGCTTAGAGCGGATCGCCGGGGAGCTGTTTTTT. It yields the protein CASSLERIAGELFF.

V gene TRBV2 combines with J gene TRBJ2-6, with 9 bases identical to TRBD1. CDR3 size: 16 residues. J lost 2 bases, V lost 5 bases, and 4 bases had no gene match. The germline V gene encodes CDR1 SNHLY and CDR2 FYNNEI. The CDR3 loop is CASSSTGGAGANVLTF. The CDR3 DNA reads TGTGCCAGCAGTTCTACAGGGGGCGCTGGGGCCAACGTCCTGACTTTC.

This clone has just one count. V usage is TRBV19 and J usage is TRBJ2-2; 7 nucleotides match TRBD1. In germline, CDR1 is LNHDA, CDR2 SQIVND (reference sequence). V shed 5 bases, J shed 0 bases, and the junction held 15 bases outside the gene matches. The CDR3 has 19 residues. DNA for the CDR3: TGTGCCAGTAGTGGGTGGTTCGGGACAGCTCCCTCGAACACCGGGGAGCTGTTTTTT. Translation: CASSGWFGTAPSNTGELFF.

The chain has TRBV4-3 and TRBJ2-3; 7 bases map to TRBD2. Germline V lookup: CDR1 LGHNA, CDR2 YSLEER. CDR3 size: 17 residues. The junction had 8 bases not matched to a gene; V was cut back by 0 bases and J by 2 bases. The CDR3 DNA reads as TGCGCCAGCAGCCAAGAGCTGGCTAGCGGATTCACAGATACGCAGTATTTT. Encoded protein: CASSQELASGFTDTQYF.

The rearrangement uses TRBV5-1 and TRBJ1-4; D is unresolved. Germline loops: CDR1 SGHRS, CDR2 YFSETQ. Trimming removed 2 bases at V and 7 bases at J, with 18 bases between. This CDR3 comprises 16 residues. Here the CDR3 DNA reads TGCGCCAGCAGCTTAGATATGGCTCATTTGGCTGAAAAACTGTTTTTT. Its translation: CASSLDMAHLAEKLFF.

The chain is built from TRBV7-2 and TRBJ1-5; the D is unclear. The ends were cut back, 1 base at V and 6 bases at J, with 13 bases in the middle. This CDR3 comprises 15 residues. Germline CDR1 is SGHTA and CDR2 is FQGNSA. For the CDR3, the DNA is TGTGCCAGCAGCTTAGGGGCAGGCATGGGTCAGCCCCAGCATTTT. Protein: CASSLGAGMGQPQHF. Combining the CDR3 with reference TRBV7-2 and TRBJ1-5 gives the whole variable domain GAGVSQSPSNKVTEKGKDVELRCDPISGHTALYWYRQSLGQGLEFLIYFQGNSAPDKSGLPSDRFSAERTGGSVSTLTIQRTQQEDSAVYLCASSLGAGMGQPQHFGDGTRLSIL.

The table lists this clone with a few counts. The CDR3 nucleotides read TGCAGTACTCACAGGGACTATGGCTACACCTTC. Encoded protein: CSTHRDYGYTF. This chain joins TRBV20-1 and TRBJ1-2; D is possibly TRBD1 (6 bases). Looked up from germline, CDR1 is DFQATT and CDR2 is SNEGSKA (reference sequence). This CDR3 is 11 amino acids long. Deletions cut 8 bases from V and 3 bases from J, with 10 bases between.

The chain links TRBV30 to TRBJ1-1; the match to TRBD1 covers 7 bases. Trimming took 4 bases from V and 6 from J; bases not matched to a gene: 8. Germline CDR1 and CDR2: GTSNPN and SVGIG (reference sequence). The CDR3 consists of 13 residues. The CDR3 here is CAWMEGAFAEAFF. The CDR3, as DNA: TGTGCCTGGATGGAGGGGGCTTTCGCTGAAGCTTTCTTT.